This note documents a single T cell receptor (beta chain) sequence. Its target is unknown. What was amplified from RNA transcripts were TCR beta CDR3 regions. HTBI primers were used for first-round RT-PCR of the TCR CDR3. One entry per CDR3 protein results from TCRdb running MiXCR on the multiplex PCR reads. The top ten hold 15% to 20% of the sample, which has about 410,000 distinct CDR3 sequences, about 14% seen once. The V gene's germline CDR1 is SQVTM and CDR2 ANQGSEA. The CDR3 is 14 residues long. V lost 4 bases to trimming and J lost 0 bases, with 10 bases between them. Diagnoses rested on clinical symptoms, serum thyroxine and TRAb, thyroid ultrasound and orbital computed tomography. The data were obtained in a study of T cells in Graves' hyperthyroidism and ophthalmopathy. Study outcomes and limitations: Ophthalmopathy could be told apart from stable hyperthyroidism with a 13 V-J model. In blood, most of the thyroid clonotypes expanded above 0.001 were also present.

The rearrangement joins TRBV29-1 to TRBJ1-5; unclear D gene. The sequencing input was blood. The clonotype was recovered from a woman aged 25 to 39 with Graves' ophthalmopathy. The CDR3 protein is CSVADGNSNQPQHF. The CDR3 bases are TGCAGCGTTGCGGACGGGAATAGCAATCAGCCCCAGCATTTT.